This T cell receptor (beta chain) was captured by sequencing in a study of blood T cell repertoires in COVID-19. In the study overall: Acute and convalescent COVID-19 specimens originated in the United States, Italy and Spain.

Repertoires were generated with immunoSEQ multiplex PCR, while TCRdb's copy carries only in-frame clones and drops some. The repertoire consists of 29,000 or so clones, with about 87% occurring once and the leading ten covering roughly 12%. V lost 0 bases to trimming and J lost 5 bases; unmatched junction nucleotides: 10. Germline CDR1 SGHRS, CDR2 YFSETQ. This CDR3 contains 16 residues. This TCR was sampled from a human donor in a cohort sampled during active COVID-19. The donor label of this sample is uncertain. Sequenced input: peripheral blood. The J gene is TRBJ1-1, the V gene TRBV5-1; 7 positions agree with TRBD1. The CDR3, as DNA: TGCGCCAGCAGCTTGGACGGCAGGGGGAAGGATACTGAAGCTTTCTTT. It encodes CASSLDGRGKDTEAFF.